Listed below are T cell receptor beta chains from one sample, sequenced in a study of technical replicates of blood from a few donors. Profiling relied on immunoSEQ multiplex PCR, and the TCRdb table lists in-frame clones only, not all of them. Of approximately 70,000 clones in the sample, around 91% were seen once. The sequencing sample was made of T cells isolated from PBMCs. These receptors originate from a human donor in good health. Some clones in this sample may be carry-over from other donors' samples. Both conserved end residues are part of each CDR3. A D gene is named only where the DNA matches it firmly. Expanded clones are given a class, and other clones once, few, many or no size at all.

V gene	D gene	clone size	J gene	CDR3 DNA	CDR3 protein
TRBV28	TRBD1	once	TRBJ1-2	TGTGCCAGCAGTTTAGACAGGGGGCAAGGAGGGACCAACTATGGCTACACCTTC	CASSLDRGQGGTNYGYTF
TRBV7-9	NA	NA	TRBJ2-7	TGTGCCAGCAGCCCCGGGTTAGGGGATTACTTC	CASSPGLGDYF
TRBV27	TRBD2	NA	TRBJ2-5	TGTGCCAGCAGTTTATCCCTACTAGCGCCCGGTTATACCCAGTACTTC	CASSLSLLAPGYTQYF
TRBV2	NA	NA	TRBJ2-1	TGTGCCAGCACCCAAAGACAGTTGAGCTCCTACAATGAGCAGTTCTTC	CASTQRQLSSYNEQFF
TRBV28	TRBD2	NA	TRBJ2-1	TGTGCCAGCAGTTTAGAAGGTGGCGGGGGACTAGCGGTCGATGAGCAGTTCTTC	CASSLEGGGGLAVDEQFF
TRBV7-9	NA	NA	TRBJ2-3	TGTGCCAGCAGCCCCCCCGGTGCACTCAGCACAGATACGCAGTATTTT	CASSPPGALSTDTQYF
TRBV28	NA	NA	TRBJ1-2	TGTGCCAGCAGTTTATGGGGCGGGGGACGGGCCTATGGCTACACCTTC	CASSLWGGGRAYGYTF
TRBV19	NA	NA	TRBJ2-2	TGTGCCAGTAGTATTAGCCCCCTAGGTAACACCGGGGAGCTGTTTTTT	CASSISPLGNTGELFF
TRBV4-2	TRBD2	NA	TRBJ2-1	TGTGCCAGCAGCCAAGATTTCACTAGCGGGGGTGATGAGCAGTTCTTC	CASSQDFTSGGDEQFF
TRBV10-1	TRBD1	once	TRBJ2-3	TGCGCCAGCAGTGAGTCGACTCACACTGGGACAGTCACAGATACGCAGTATTTT	CASSESTHTGTVTDTQYF
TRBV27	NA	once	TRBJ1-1	TGTGCCAGCGGCAGGACTTCGTATACTGAAGCTTTCTTT	CASGRTSYTEAFF
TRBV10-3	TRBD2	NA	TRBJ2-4	TGTGCCATCAGTGACCCGGGGGGAGGTAAAAACATTCAGTACTTC	CAISDPGGGKNIQYF
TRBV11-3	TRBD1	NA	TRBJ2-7	TGTGCCAGCAGCTTTCCCCCAGTACCTACAGGGGAATACGAGCAGTACTTC	CASSFPPVPTGEYEQYF
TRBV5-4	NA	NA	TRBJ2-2	TGTGCCAGCAGCTTGGTTACGGTGAACACCGGGGAGCTGTTTTTT	CASSLVTVNTGELFF
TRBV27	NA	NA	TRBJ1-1	TGTGCCAGCAGTCCGCGCGGGGGGCAAGCTTTCTTT	CASSPRGGQAFF
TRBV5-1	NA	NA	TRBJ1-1	TGCGCCAGCCAGTTTACAGGGAGGGACACTGAAGCTTTCTTT	CASQFTGRDTEAFF
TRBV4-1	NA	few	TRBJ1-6	TGCGCCAGCAGCCTCACCGGGGGGAGGGTCTCACCCCTCCACTTT	CASSLTGGRVSPLHF
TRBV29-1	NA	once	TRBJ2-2	TGCAGCGTTGCAGGGAGGGGGAACGGGGAGCTGTTTTTT	CSVAGRGNGELFF
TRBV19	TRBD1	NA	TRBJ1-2	TGTGCCAGTACCCGGGACAGGGTCGTCTATGGCTACACCTTC	CASTRDRVVYGYTF
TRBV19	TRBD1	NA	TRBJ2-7	TGTGCCAGTAGTATAGGCTGGGGACAGGCCGCCTACGAGCAGTACTTC	CASSIGWGQAAYEQYF
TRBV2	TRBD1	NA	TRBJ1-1	TGTGCCAGCAGTGAACGGGACAGGGCCGAACGGAACACTGAAGCTTTCTTT	CASSERDRAERNTEAFF
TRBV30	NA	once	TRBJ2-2	TGTGCCTGGAGTAGCTTGGGGGGAGGCATCACCGGGGAGCTGTTTTTT	CAWSSLGGGITGELFF
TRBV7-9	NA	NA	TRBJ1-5	TGTGCCAGCAGCTTAGCCCGTCGGACAGAAAATCAGCCCCAGCATTTT	CASSLARRTENQPQHF
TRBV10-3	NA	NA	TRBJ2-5	TGTGCCATCAGTGATACAGACGAGGAGACCCAGTACTTC	CAISDTDEETQYF
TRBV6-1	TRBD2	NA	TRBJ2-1	TGTGCCACCAAGAGCGGGGGCCACAGCAATGAGCAGTTCTTC	CATKSGGHSNEQFF
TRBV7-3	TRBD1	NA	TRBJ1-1	TGTGCCAGCAGCCCGCAGGGGGCTCTGGGCACTGAAGCTTTCTTT	CASSPQGALGTEAFF
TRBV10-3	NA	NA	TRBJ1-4	TGTGCCATCAGTGATCGGGGGGGAGATGAAAAACTGTTTTTT	CAISDRGGDEKLFF
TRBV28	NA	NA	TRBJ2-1	TGTGCCAGCAGTTTATGGAGCGGCCCTGGGTCAAATGAGCAGTTCTTC	CASSLWSGPGSNEQFF
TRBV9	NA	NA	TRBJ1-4	TGTGCCAGCAGCGTCAGGGGTTCGGCTAATGAAAAACTGTTTTTT	CASSVRGSANEKLFF
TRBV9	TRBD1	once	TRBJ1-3	TGTGCCAGCAGCGCCAGGGGGCTGGGAAACACCATATATTTT	CASSARGLGNTIYF
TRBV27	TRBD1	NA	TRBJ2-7	TGTGCCAGCAATGCCCTGGACAGGTCTAACGAGCAGTACTTC	CASNALDRSNEQYF
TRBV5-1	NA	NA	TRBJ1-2	TGCGCCAGCAGCCTAGACCTTGACTATGGCTACACCTTC	CASSLDLDYGYTF
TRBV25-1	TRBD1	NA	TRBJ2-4	TGTGCCAGCAGTCCAAGCCCCGGGACAGGGACAGCCAAAAACATTCAGTACTTC	CASSPSPGTGTAKNIQYF
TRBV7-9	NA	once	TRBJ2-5	TGTGCCAGCAAAACTTTAATGGGGGGTCCTCAAGAGACCCAGTACTTC	CASKTLMGGPQETQYF
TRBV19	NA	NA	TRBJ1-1	TGTGCCAGTAGTAAGAGTTTGGGGGGAAACACTGAAGCTTTCTTT	CASSKSLGGNTEAFF
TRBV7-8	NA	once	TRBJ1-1	TGTGCCAGCAGCCGACTTAGTTCAGGGGTACGGACTGAAGCTTTCTTT	CASSRLSSGVRTEAFF
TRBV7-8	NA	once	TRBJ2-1	TGTGCCAGCAGCTTAGAGCATGGTGAGCAGTTCTTC	CASSLEHGEQFF
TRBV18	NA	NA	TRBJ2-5	TGTGCCAGCTCTGAATATCGGGCAGGGGTGATCGAGACCCAGTACTTC	CASSEYRAGVIETQYF
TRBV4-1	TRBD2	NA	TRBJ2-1	TGCGCCAGCAGACCTTCTAGCGGGATCAGCTCCTACAATGAGCAGTTCTTC	CASRPSSGISSYNEQFF
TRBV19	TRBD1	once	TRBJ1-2	TGTGCCAGCTCACCGGGACAGGGGTACTATGGCTACACCTTC	CASSPGQGYYGYTF
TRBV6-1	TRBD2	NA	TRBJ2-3	TGTGCCAGCAGTGAATCAGCGGGAGGATCCTCCACAGATACGCAGTATTTT	CASSESAGGSSTDTQYF
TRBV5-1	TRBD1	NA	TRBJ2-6	TGCGCCAGCAGCTTGGTGGTCCCGGGACAGAGCTCTGGGGCCAACGTCCTGACTTTC	CASSLVVPGQSSGANVLTF
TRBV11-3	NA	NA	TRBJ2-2	TGTGCCAGCAGCGACCCGGCGGCTAACACCGGGGAGCTGTTTTTT	CASSDPAANTGELFF
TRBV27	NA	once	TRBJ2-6	TGTGCCAGCAGTTTATTGGGGAGCTCTGGGGCCAACGTCCTGACTTTC	CASSLLGSSGANVLTF
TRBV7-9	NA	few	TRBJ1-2	TGTGCCAGCAGCCCGGAGACAGGAGGCTACACCTTC	CASSPETGGYTF
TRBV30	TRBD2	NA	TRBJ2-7	TGTGCCTGGAGTAAGGAGCGGGAGTTAAATAACGAGCAGTACTTC	CAWSKERELNNEQYF
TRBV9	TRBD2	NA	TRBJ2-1	TGTGCCAGCAGCGGTTGGGAGGGCTCCTACAATGAGCAGTTCTTC	CASSGWEGSYNEQFF
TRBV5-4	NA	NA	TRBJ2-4	TGTGCCAGCAGCTTTACTGGTCCGAAAAACATTCAGTACTTC	CASSFTGPKNIQYF
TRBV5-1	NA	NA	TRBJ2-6	TGCGCCAGCAGCTTGGTTAGGGGGTATGGGGCCAACGTCCTGACTTTC	CASSLVRGYGANVLTF
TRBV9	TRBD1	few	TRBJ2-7	TGTGCCAGCAGCAGACAGGGTGGGACCTCCTACGAGCAGTACTTC	CASSRQGGTSYEQYF
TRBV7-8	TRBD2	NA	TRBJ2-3	TGTGCCAGCAGCCGGAAGCGGGGGGAGGAAGATACGCAGTATTTT	CASSRKRGEEDTQYF
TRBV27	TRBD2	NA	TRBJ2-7	TGTGCCAGCTCCCCGGGGGGGTACTACGAGCAGTACTTC	CASSPGGYYEQYF
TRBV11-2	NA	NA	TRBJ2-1	TGTGCCAGCAGTAAAAGAGCGGCCTACAATGAGCAGTTCTTC	CASSKRAAYNEQFF
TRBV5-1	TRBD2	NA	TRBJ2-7	TGCGCCAGCAGCATGCCTAGCGGGGGCCTAAATACCGCCTACGAGCAGTACTTC	CASSMPSGGLNTAYEQYF
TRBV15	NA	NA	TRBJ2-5	TGTGCCACCAGGAACATAGGCGGGACCCAGTACTTC	CATRNIGGTQYF
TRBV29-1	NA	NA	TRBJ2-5	TGCAGCGTTGAACGTCCGGAGACCCAGTACTTC	CSVERPETQYF
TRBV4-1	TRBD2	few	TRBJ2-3	TGCGCCAGCAGCCAGATAGAGGGACTAGCGGGACTCACAGATACGCAGTATTTT	CASSQIEGLAGLTDTQYF
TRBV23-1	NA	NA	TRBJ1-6	TGCGCCAGCAGTCATCCCTGGACACTACCCTATAATTCACCCCTCCACTTT	CASSHPWTLPYNSPLHF
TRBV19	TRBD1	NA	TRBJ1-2	TGTGCCACCCACCGGGGGACAGAGTATGGCTACACCTTC	CATHRGTEYGYTF
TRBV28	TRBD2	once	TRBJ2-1	TGTGCCAGCAGACCCACTAGCGAGGAGCAGTTCTTC	CASRPTSEEQFF